This T cell receptor (beta chain) was sequenced during a study of neurological immune-mediated disorders. Broader study findings: The greatest TCR clonal expansion appeared in HTLV-1-associated myelopathy and the smallest, falling below healthy controls, in multiple sclerosis.

With 10-nucleotide random UMIs included, cDNA was synthesized by 5'RACE. TCRdb processed the 5' RACE reads anew with MiXCR; each CDR3 protein has one entry. The sample lists some 48,000 distinct CDR3 sequences; around a fifth were seen once. The time point here: technical triplicate 3. CDR3 size: 15 residues. Germline trimming cut 0 bases from V and 8 bases from J; bases unmatched to any gene: 7. The germline gives CDR1 LGHDT, CDR2 YNNKEL (reference sequence). This clonotype was recorded at least ten times. The target antigen is unknown. The receptor was derived from a man between 60 and 75 years old with HTLV-1-associated myelopathy (HAM/TSP). Input material: PBMCs. The chain joins TRBV3-1 to TRBJ1-2; 9 positions agree with TRBD1. In nucleotides, the CDR3 is TGTGCCAGCAGCCAAGACCTGGACAGGGGCGGAGGCTACACCTTC. Protein: CASSQDLDRGGGYTF.